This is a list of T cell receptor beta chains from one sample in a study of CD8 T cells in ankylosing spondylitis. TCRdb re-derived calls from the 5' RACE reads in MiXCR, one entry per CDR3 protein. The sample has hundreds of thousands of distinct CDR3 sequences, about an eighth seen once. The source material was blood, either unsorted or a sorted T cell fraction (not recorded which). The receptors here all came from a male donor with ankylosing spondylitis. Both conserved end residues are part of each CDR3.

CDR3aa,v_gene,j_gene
CASSLWQVEGKLFF,TRBV12-3/TRBV12-4,TRBJ1-4
CASSPTVTRPTVNTEAFF,TRBV6-1,TRBJ1-1
CASSSRQGSPYEQYF,TRBV7-2,TRBJ2-7
CASSQVSGRGLLTGELFF,TRBV4-3,TRBJ2-2
CASSYSASGAYNEQFF,TRBV6-5,TRBJ2-1
CASSMERVRDTQYF,TRBV19,TRBJ2-3
CSAIGLAGAYEQYF,TRBV20-1,TRBJ2-7
CASSLTGWGMGGYTF,TRBV7-2,TRBJ1-2
CASSTLQGVPYEQYF,TRBV28,TRBJ2-7
CSASLGRGGAFF,TRBV20-1,TRBJ1-1
CSARPPTNTGELFF,TRBV20-1,TRBJ2-2
CSATDLGKGANNQPQHF,TRBV20-1,TRBJ1-5
CASSQRGGFYGYTF,TRBV4-3,TRBJ1-2
CASSPRQMGLYEQYF,TRBV7-9,TRBJ2-7
CASSPGDSGNTIYF,TRBV5-1,TRBJ1-3
CAISESKENTEAFF,TRBV10-3,TRBJ1-1
CASSLVLLAGGQETQYF,TRBV7-2,TRBJ2-5
CASSQERSNQPQHF,TRBV4-3,TRBJ1-5
CASSPSGPTYEQYF,TRBV5-1,TRBJ2-7
CASSQGNGGNYGYTF,TRBV4-3,TRBJ1-2
CSARPKREREQYF,TRBV20-1,TRBJ2-7
CASSPARKAYRMNTEAFF,TRBV4-1,TRBJ1-1
CSARTDGTGGQPQHF,TRBV20-1,TRBJ1-5
CASSQSLWIHEQFF,TRBV4-3,TRBJ2-1
CASGGEHGQGGQPQHF,TRBV6-2/TRBV6-3,TRBJ1-5
CASNLNRGTDTQYF,TRBV7-2,TRBJ2-3
CASSVGGDLYNEQFF,TRBV9,TRBJ2-1
CASNLQGANYNEQFF,TRBV12-3/TRBV12-4,TRBJ2-1
CSASVGVSDTQYF,TRBV20-1,TRBJ2-3
CSAQGTGDYYGYTF,TRBV20-1,TRBJ1-2
CASSLHWNMNTEAFF,TRBV5-1,TRBJ1-1
CATSRILGTSYEQYF,TRBV15,TRBJ2-7
CASSQQDGPGELFF,TRBV4-3,TRBJ2-2
CASSLGSSEYNEQFF,TRBV5-1,TRBJ2-1
CASRIYLRGGNQPQHF,TRBV6-1,TRBJ1-5
CASSLRPGTGGLNEQFF,TRBV11-3,TRBJ2-1
CASSRTSFQETQYF,TRBV7-2,TRBJ2-5
CAISEEEVGSQHF,TRBV10-3,TRBJ1-5
CSAENPGIIEQYF,TRBV20-1,TRBJ2-7
CASSLGTSGSREQFF,TRBV12-3/TRBV12-4,TRBJ2-1
CASSRQREGLNEQFF,TRBV4-1,TRBJ2-1
CATSTSRRNTEAFF,TRBV15,TRBJ1-1
CASSWRQGAIGTEAFF,TRBV5-1,TRBJ1-1
CATSDLRHGLAGELFF,TRBV24-1,TRBJ2-2
CASSFGAGGAGGYGYTF,TRBV12-3/TRBV12-4,TRBJ1-2